The entry below describes one TCR beta chain. The data belong to a study of shared clonotypes between healthy human individuals. Only Caucasian adults living in Nashville, Tennessee served as donors. Input per replicate PCR of unsorted PBMC was around 300 ng DNA, corresponding to tens of thousands of T cell genomes. Sequencing on ten immunoSEQ deep assay plates was performed for unsorted PBMC DNA. Assay used: immunoSEQ multiplex PCR; TCRdb lists only in-frame clones, some missing. The sample records hundreds of thousands of clones, roughly three quarters being singletons. The junction had 4 bases not matched to a gene; V was cut back by 5 bases and J by 3 bases. The CDR3 totals 14 residues. The germline V gene has CDR1 SGHAT and CDR2 FQNNGV.

This TCR was recovered from a middle-aged woman in good health. Some clones in this sample may be carry-over from other donors' samples. This rearrangement joins TRBV11-2 to TRBJ2-7; 10 nucleotides match TRBD2. Sequenced material: PBMCs. The CDR3 protein is CASSGGLANYEQYF. In DNA, the CDR3 is TGTGCCAGCAGCGGGGGACTAGCGAACTACGAGCAGTACTTC.